Shown below are 21 T cell receptor beta chains from a single sample sequenced in a study of blood T cell repertoires in COVID-19. The assay was immunoSEQ multiplex PCR, and TCRdb's table has in-frame clones only and misses some. This sample has roughly 380,000 clones, with around nine tenths found just once. Sample: PBMCs or T cells enriched from blood (not recorded which). These TCRs come from a young woman who had been exposed to COVID-19.

The chain carries TRBV5-4 and TRBJ2-5, with 7 bases aligning to TRBD2. V gave up 3 bases and J gave up 4 bases; unmatched junction bases: 9. The germline V gene has CDR1 SGHNT and CDR2 YYREEE (reference sequence). The CDR3 sequence is 15 residues long. The CDR3, as DNA: TGTGCCAGCAGCTGGACCGGACTAGTTGCAGAGACCCAGTACTTC. Protein sequence: CASSWTGLVAETQYF. Complete variable domain (other parts from reference TRBV5-4 and TRBJ2-5): ETGVTQSPTHLIKTRGQQVTLRCSSQSGHNTVSWYQQALGQGPQFIFQYYREEENGRGNFPPRFSGLQFPNYSSELNVNALELDDSALYLCASSWTGLVAETQYFGPGTRLLVL.

The V and J genes are TRBV5-1 and TRBJ2-5; D possibly corresponds to TRBD2 (5 bases). Per germline, CDR1 SGHRS and CDR2 YFSETQ. The V gene lost 0 bases and the J gene lost 7 bases, with 10 bases spanning the gap. There are 13 residues in the CDR3. The CDR3 coding sequence is TGCGCCAGCAGCTTGGCAGGTGAGGGGACCCAGTACTTC. Amino acid sequence: CASSLAGEGTQYF.

The genes are TRBV18 and TRBJ1-5; no firm D call. V lost 2 bases, J lost 8 bases, and 13 bases lay in between. In germline, CDR1 is KGHSH, CDR2 LQKENI. CDR3 length: 14 residues. CDR3 in DNA: TGTGCCAGCTCACCAGGCGGGGATGGAGAGCCCCAGCATTTT. It encodes CASSPGGDGEPQHF.

The chain links TRBV5-1 to TRBJ2-7; 10 bases line up with TRBD1. The CDR3 length is 15 residues. J gave up 6 bases and V 1 base, and 7 bases lay outside the gene matches. CDR1 SGHRS and CDR2 YFSETQ come from the germline V gene. For the CDR3, the DNA is TGCGCCAGCAGCTTGTTTGACAGGGGGCTTGGCGAGCAGTACTTC. It codes for CASSLFDRGLGEQYF.

The rearrangement joins TRBV11-2 to TRBJ2-1; possibly TRBD2 for D (5 bases). CDR1 and CDR2 from the germline V gene are SGHAT and FQNNGV. The V end was cut by 4 bases, the J end by 3 bases, with 10 bases between. The CDR3 length is 14 residues. The CDR3 DNA follows: TGTGCCAGCAGCTCAGCGGTATTCTACAATGAGCAGTTCTTC. Translating gives CASSSAVFYNEQFF.

V usage is TRBV19 and J usage is TRBJ1-4; the match to TRBD1 covers 10 bases. The CDR3 consists of 15 residues. Germline V gives CDR1 LNHDA, CDR2 SQIVND (reference sequence). V dropped 6 bases and J dropped 7; count of bases not matched to a gene: 8. CDR3 amino acids: CASSFGTGAIEKLFF. For the CDR3, the DNA is TGTGCCAGTAGCTTTGGGACAGGGGCAATTGAAAAACTGTTTTTT.

V usage is TRBV3-1 (or the pseudogene TRBV3-2) and J usage is TRBJ2-1; D gene unclear. In germline, CDR1 is LGHDT, CDR2 YNNKEL (reference sequence). V was pared by 1 base and J by 4 bases, with 11 bases between. The CDR3 is 15 residues long. CDR3: CASSQGRVPYNEQFF. The CDR3, as DNA: TGTGCCAGCAGCCAAGGACGGGTGCCTTACAATGAGCAGTTCTTC.

The CDR3 is CASSLRDRGHEQYF. CDR3 sequence (DNA): TGTGCCAGCAGCCTACGGGACAGGGGACACGAGCAGTACTTC. V gene TRBV27 combines with J gene TRBJ2-7, with TRBD1 matching 10 bases. CDR1 and CDR2 from the germline V gene are MNHEY and SMNVEV (reference sequence). Trimming cost V 6 bases and J 5 bases; bases outside gene matches: 7. The CDR3 consists of 14 residues.

This clone was seen more than once but under ten times. The rearrangement uses TRBV24-1 and TRBJ2-2; 8 positions agree with TRBD1. CDR1 is KGHDR and CDR2 is SFDVKD in the germline V gene. The CDR3 contains 15 residues. Trimming removed 9 bases from V and 3 bases from J; junction bases left unmatched: 8. CDR3 DNA: TGTGCCACCCGCCGGGGACAGGCAGACACCGGGGAGCTGTTTTTT. It codes for CATRRGQADTGELFF.

The chain uses TRBV9 and TRBJ1-2; 7 bases agree with TRBD1. The length of the CDR3 is 13 residues. Trimming cost V 2 bases and J 6 bases; bases outside gene matches: 4. CDR1 and CDR2 (germline): SGDLS, YYNGEE. CDR3 DNA sequence: TGTGCCAGCAGCGTTCGACAGGGTGATGGCTACACCTTC. Amino acids: CASSVRQGDGYTF.

The table lists this clone with a few counts. The V call is TRBV19, the J call TRBJ1-5; weak D call: TRBD1 (5 bases). The germline V gene has CDR1 LNHDA and CDR2 SQIVND (reference sequence). The CDR3 extends over 12 amino acids. Deletions cut 7 bases from V and 5 bases from J, with 9 bases between. Written as DNA, the CDR3 is TGTGCCAGTACCGCAGGGTATCAGCCCCAGCATTTT. Translation: CASTAGYQPQHF. The full variable domain, with the rest looked up from reference TRBV19 and TRBJ1-5, is DGGITQSPKYLFRKEGQNVTLSCEQNLNHDAMYWYRQDPGQGLRLIYYSQIVNDFQKGDIAEGYSVSREKKESFPLTVTSAQKNPTAFYLCASTAGYQPQHFGDGTRLSIL.

The CDR3 sequence is CATSDPGLAGGRDTQYF. DNA for the CDR3: TGTGCCACCAGTGATCCCGGACTAGCGGGAGGGAGAGATACGCAGTATTTT. The chain employs TRBV24-1 and TRBJ2-3, with TRBD2 matching over 15 bases. This CDR3 is 17 amino acids long. Germline assignment: CDR1 KGHDR and CDR2 SFDVKD. V shed 3 bases, J shed 5 bases, and the junction held 5 bases outside the gene matches.

V and J are TRBV27 and TRBJ2-6; 9 positions match TRBD1. With 2 bases clipped from V and 4 bases from J, the junction kept 12 bases outside the gene matches. CDR1 is MNHEY and CDR2 is SMNVEV in the germline V gene (reference sequence). CDR3 length: 19 amino acids. DNA of the CDR3: TGTGCCAGCAGTTTACTGGGACAGGGAAATCGAGTGGGGGCCAACGTCCTGACTTTC. It yields the protein CASSLLGQGNRVGANVLTF.

This sequence joins TRBV19 and TRBJ2-7, with a tentative D call TRBD1 (5 bases). V was pared by 4 bases and J by 0 bases, with 16 bases between. Germline loops: CDR1 LNHDA, CDR2 SQIVND (reference sequence). This CDR3 contains 16 residues. The CDR3 here is CASSTTTGFNSYEQYF. As DNA, the CDR3 is TGTGCCAGTAGTACCACAACAGGATTTAACTCCTACGAGCAGTACTTC. Drawing the rest from reference TRBV19 and TRBJ2-7, the complete variable domain is DGGITQSPKYLFRKEGQNVTLSCEQNLNHDAMYWYRQDPGQGLRLIYYSQIVNDFQKGDIAEGYSVSREKKESFPLTVTSAQKNPTAFYLCASSTTTGFNSYEQYFGPGTRLTVT.

The V gene is TRBV18, the J gene TRBJ2-7; 9 bases are shared with TRBD1. This CDR3 has 15 residues. Trimming at V came to 6 bases and at J to 3 bases, leaving 9 bases not matched to a gene. Looked up from germline, CDR1 is KGHSH and CDR2 is LQKENI. The DNA for the CDR3 is TGTGCCAGCTCCCGGACAGGGGATCCCATCTACGAGCAGTACTTC. Its translation is CASSRTGDPIYEQYF. Drawing the rest from reference TRBV18 and TRBJ2-7, the complete variable domain is NAGVMQNPRHLVRRRGQEARLRCSPMKGHSHVYWYRQLPEEGLKFMVYLQKENIIDESGMPKERFSAEFPKEGPSILRIQQVVRGDSAAYFCASSRTGDPIYEQYFGPGTRLTVT.

The chain combines TRBV5-5 with TRBJ1-4, with unresolved D. Trimming removed 4 bases from V and 0 bases from J, with 10 bases in between. The germline gives CDR1 SGHKS, CDR2 YYEKEE (reference sequence). The CDR3 length is 15 residues. This CDR3 reads CASSVSGSTNEKLFF. The CDR3 DNA reads TGTGCCAGCAGCGTCTCGGGTTCAACTAATGAAAAACTGTTTTTT.

The chain carries TRBV9 and TRBJ1-2, with 8 bases identical to TRBD1. The trim removed 6 bases at V and 0 bases at J, leaving 7 bases unmatched. CDR1 is SGDLS, CDR2 YYNGEE, per germline. CDR3 length: 15 residues. The CDR3 DNA reads TGTGCCAGCAACCCAGGACAGGGAACTAACTATGGCTACACCTTC. Its translation: CASNPGQGTNYGYTF.

V gene TRBV25-1 combines with J gene TRBJ2-2; perhaps TRBD2 as D (7 bases). V was shortened by 8 bases and J by 0 bases, with 13 bases between the two germline ends. Germline lookup yields CDR1 MGHDK and CDR2 SYGVNS. The CDR3 sequence is 15 residues long. The CDR3 is CASSRGGANTGELFF. The CDR3, as DNA: TGTGCCAGCTCACGAGGGGGGGCGAACACCGGGGAGCTGTTTTTT.

The chain employs TRBV5-1 and TRBJ2-2; 10 bases fit TRBD2. This CDR3 is 17 amino acids long. V was clipped by 3 bases and J by 6 bases; unmatched bases: 11. Germline CDR1 and CDR2: SGHRS and YFSETQ. In nucleotides, the CDR3 is TGCGCCAGCAGCTCCCCCGGACTAGCGGTGATGGCCGGGGAGCTGTTTTTT. It codes for CASSSPGLAVMAGELFF.

The V call is TRBV19, the J call TRBJ1-6, with 7 bases aligning to TRBD1. Germline V gene sequence: CDR1 LNHDA, CDR2 SQIVND (reference sequence). The J segment lost 0 bases and the V segment lost 8 bases, leaving 7 bases of the junction unmatched. The length of the CDR3 is 16 residues. The chain's CDR3 is CASSSGGSSYNSPLHF. CDR3 nucleotide sequence: TGTGCCAGTTCGTCAGGGGGGAGCTCCTATAATTCACCCCTCCACTTT.

The genes are TRBV28 and TRBJ2-7; 12 bases map to TRBD2. The CDR3 spans 14 residues. Germline loops: CDR1 MDHEN, CDR2 SYDVKM. V dropped 10 bases and J dropped 3; count of bases not matched to a gene: 7. CDR3 in amino acids: CATRTSGEIYEQYF. The CDR3 DNA is TGTGCCACCCGGACTAGCGGGGAAATCTACGAGCAGTACTTC.